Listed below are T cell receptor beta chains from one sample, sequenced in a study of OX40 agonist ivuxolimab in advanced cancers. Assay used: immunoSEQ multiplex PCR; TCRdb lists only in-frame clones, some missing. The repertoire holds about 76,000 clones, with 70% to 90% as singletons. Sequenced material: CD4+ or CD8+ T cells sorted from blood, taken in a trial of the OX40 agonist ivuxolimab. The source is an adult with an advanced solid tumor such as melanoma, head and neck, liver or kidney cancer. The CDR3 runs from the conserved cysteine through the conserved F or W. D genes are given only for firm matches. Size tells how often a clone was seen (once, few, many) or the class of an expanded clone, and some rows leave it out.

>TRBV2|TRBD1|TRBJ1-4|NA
CASSNNRGGEKLFF
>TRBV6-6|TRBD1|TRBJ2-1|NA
CATSGTGVGEQFF
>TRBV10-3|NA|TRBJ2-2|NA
CAIRVAVLTGELFF
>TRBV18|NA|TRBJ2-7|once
CASSPNRTPGEQYF
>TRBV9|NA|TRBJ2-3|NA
CASSVVGGTDTQYF
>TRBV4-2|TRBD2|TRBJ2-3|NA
CASSQDQVAGGWGTDTQYF
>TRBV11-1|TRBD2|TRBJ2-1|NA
CASSPYGGLASGKQFF
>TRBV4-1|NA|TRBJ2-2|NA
CASSQGSRFRTGELFF
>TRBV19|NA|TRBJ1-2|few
CASSIGVGQGYGYTF
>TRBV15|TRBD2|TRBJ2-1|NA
CATSRAGGGYEQFF
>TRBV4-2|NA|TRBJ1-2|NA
CASSQVEANYGYTF
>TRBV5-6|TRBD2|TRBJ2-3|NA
CATKGASLAGGTDTQYF
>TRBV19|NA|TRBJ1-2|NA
CASRESGDYGYTF
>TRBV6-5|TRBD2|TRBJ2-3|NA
CASLSGGAADTQYF
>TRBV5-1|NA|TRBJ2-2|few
CASSAQGTNTGELFF
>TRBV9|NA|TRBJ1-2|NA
CASSPPWGRGANYGYTF
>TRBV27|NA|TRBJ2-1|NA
CASSFGGSEQFF
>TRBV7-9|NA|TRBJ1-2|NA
CASSSGDITGHYGYTF
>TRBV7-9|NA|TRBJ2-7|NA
CASSPFLPGTPSSYEQYF
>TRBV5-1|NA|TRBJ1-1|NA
CASSLEGYNTEAFF
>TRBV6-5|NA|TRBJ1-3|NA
CATYLQGSSGNTIYF
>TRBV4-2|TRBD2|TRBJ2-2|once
CASSQSLAGGSNTGELFF
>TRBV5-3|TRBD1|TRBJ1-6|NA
CARSSIPTGPQSLHF
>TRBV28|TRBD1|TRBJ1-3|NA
CASSTRTGGAGNTIYF
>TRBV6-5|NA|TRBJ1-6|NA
CASFGGSYNSPLHF
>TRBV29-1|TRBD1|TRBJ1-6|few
CSVGTGRDSPLHF
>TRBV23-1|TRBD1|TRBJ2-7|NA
CASSQLGDRDSYEQYF
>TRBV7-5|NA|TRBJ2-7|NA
CASSEPTGSAYEQYF
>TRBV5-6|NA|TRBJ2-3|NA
CASSPPGGVDTQYF
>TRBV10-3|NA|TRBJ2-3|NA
CAISGQGGDTQYF
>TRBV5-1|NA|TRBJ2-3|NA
CASSAEGDTQYF
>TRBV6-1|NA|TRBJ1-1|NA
CASSEALRGVGNTEAFF
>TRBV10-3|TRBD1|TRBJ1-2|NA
CAISVGQGSSYGYTF
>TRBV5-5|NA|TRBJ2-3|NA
CASSLQGIGDTQYF
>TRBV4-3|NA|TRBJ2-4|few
CASSQDTRGANIQYF
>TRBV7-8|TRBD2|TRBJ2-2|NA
CASSDRLAGGTGELFF
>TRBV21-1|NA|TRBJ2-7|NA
CASSGLGQGSYEQYF
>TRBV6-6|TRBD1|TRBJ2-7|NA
CASSNPGTGYEQYF
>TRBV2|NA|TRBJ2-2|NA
CASSDRLGGTTGELFF
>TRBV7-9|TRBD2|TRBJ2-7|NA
CASSLAGGSSSYEQYF
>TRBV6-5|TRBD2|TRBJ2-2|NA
CASTPNGGSRELFF
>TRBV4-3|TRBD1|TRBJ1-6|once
CASSSGSGQGGNSPLHF
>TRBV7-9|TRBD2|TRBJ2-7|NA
CASSPLILAGGMDEQYF
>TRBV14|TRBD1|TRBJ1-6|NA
CASSPGQGTSYNSPLHF
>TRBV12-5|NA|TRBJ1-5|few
CASGLSSPQHF
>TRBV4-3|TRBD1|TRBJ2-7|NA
CASSQDRDRTRGIEQYF
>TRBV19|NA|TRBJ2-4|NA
CASSTLDKAKNIQYF
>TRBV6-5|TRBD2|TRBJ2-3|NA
CASSYSTSGGATQYF